This entry is about one T cell receptor (beta chain). Its recognized antigen is unknown. No much larger clone is present one base from it, and per-base qualities are unavailable. Library preparation employed the immunoSEQ multiplex PCR assay. This is the immuneACCESS table as TCRdb keeps it, with only in-frame sequences that have V and J called. A part of the clones is gone; compared with another copy, unresolved V genes explain less than half, and the rest is unexplained. The sample table holds about 32,000 clones, of which roughly 87% were seen once. The ten top clones hold roughly a tenth of the sample. These data originate in a study of T cell changes during pregnancy in multiple sclerosis (dated by TCRdb to between 2017 and 2020). Regarding the research as a whole: The study looked at changes in the T cell repertoire across pregnancy in women with multiple sclerosis.

The CDR3 has 13 amino acids, counting the end cysteine and phenylalanine. Only CDR3 DNA is held: 39 bases, read in frame from base 1. The germline V gene (reference sequence) specifies LNHDA as CDR1 and SQIVND as CDR2. V is cut by 1 base and J by 8 bases, and the space between the germline ends is 11 bases. This TCR was recovered from a female donor with multiple sclerosis, enrolled in a pregnancy study. Material: CD8+ T cells from peripheral blood mononuclear cells, obtained in the second trimester of pregnancy. The chain uses TRBV19 and TRBJ1-2; confidence is insufficient to name the D gene. The base sequence is TGTGCCAGTAGTATAGTTGGAGGTGGCGGCTACACCTTC. This encodes CASSIVGGGGYTF.